Reported below is one T cell receptor beta chain. The CDR3 has 18 amino acids. The source of the sample is a study of blood T cell repertoires in COVID-19. Across the whole study: Specimens from acute and convalescent COVID-19 originated in the United States, Italy and Spain. PBMCs, B-cell-depleted T cells, or T cells provided the cDNA or gDNA that made up the material.

Original data processing: Counts of nucleated cells, estimated from reference gene primer amplification, were obtained. Produced via immunoSEQ multiplex PCR; TCRdb's table is partial and in-frame only. V, J and clone size were drawn from that table, and D and trimming were deduced from the DNA. The sample includes over 100,000 clones, around 83% of them seen just once. This receptor was obtained from a man aged 70 or older with acute or convalescent COVID-19. The specimen sequenced was peripheral blood. This chain joins TRBV21-1 and TRBJ2-2; the table's D call, TRBD1, was not checked against the DNA. TRBV21-1 counts as a pseudogene. DNA for the CDR3: TGTGCCAGCAGCAAAGGTATCCGACAGGAGACTAACACCGGGGAGCTGTTTTTT. Encoded protein: CASSKGIRQETNTGELFF.